Here is one T cell receptor (beta chain) with its context. This clonotype has at least ten counts. Its antigen is unknown. Per-base quality was not reported, and no clone a single base away is much larger than it. This sample was taken from a study of human T cells and chemical hapten exposure (dated by TCRdb to the early 2020s). In the study overall: For sensitization, 2% DPC in acetone was applied to a roughly 2 cm by roughly 2 cm area of upper inner arm skin. Throughout the study period of around 24 weeks, patients also received therapeutic DPC doses to the scalp every week. Patch testing was performed on the upper back with Finn chambers containing 0.01% DPC, and the patch tests were scored after 6 days according to International Contact Dermatitis Research Group standards. Most of the patients in the cohort were female, and the cohort covered alopecia areata with under or over 50% scalp involvement, alopecia totalis and alopecia universalis. Libraries were pooled for sequencing, and per-sample TCR yields varied mainly because of small differences in library volumes within the pool. Peripheral blood TCR repertoire changes were tracked in vivo in alopecia patients during primary and secondary sensitization to the hapten diphenylcyclopropenone (DPC). Patient blood was sampled pre-sensitization (week 0) and at 2, 6 and about 24 weeks after DPC sensitization. For TCR sequencing, blood came from about 29 alopecia patients at anywhere from one to four time points (pre-sensitization, 2, 6 and 24 weeks).

General study outcomes and caveats: Patch test score correlated positively with the number of PT1 expanded TCRs, reaching significance at thresholds 8, 16 and 32 but not at 4. Alopecia, a presumed autoimmune disease, was present in all patients, so the immune response of the patients might differ from that of healthy individuals. Repeated subsampling changed both the strength of the expansion versus patch-test correlation and the threshold at which that correlation became significant. DPC sensitization did not change the number of TCRs with a frequency above 1 in 1000, and there was no evidence of changes in global repertoire structure. Compared with pre-sensitization or healthy control sets, expanded TCRs formed significantly more large CDR3 similarity clusters, which is consistent with antigen-driven responses.

Library preparation used RACE. The run used a NextSeq 500. During library preparation, unique molecular identifiers were attached to individual cDNA molecules so that TCRs could be counted in a quantitative, reproducible way. Both TCR alpha and TCR beta chains were sequenced from each blood RNA sample. Under the source paper's analysis protocol: Samples had a median of approximately 93,000 TCRs, with a range from roughly 23,224 to 750,000. The Decombinator software suite was used to annotate the V, J and CDR3 of the TCR reads. For PS versus PT1 abundance plots, all samples were subsampled to the same number of TCRs (28,000). TCRs were defined as expanded if absent before sensitization and observed at least eight times at the 2-week time point. TCRdb took the public reads, trimmed them with fastp at Q25, ran MiXCR for clone calling and kept in-frame beta chains. Each CDR3 protein gets just one entry, which takes the most common genes and DNA from the rows behind it. These V and J calls are TCRdb output, not the study's own analysis. This sample comprises approximately 30,000 distinct CDR3 sequences, about 5% of them detected only once. Clones ranked in the top ten supply about 6% of the sample.

The time point label, as the study defines it: patch test 3, about 24 weeks after DPC sensitization. The treatment or condition label, as the study defines it: therapeutic diphenylcyclopropenone sensitization with weekly scalp DPC. At every patch-test visit, the blood draw took place before the patch test was put on. To be eligible, patients had to be aged 18 to 70, diagnosed with alopecia and judged suitable for DPC therapy, while pregnant patients were excluded. Total RNA was isolated from unfractionated whole blood collected in Tempus Blood RNA tubes. The CDR3, from cysteine to phenylalanine, totals 12 residues. Just the 36-base CDR3 DNA is kept, in frame starting at base 1. The CDR1 and CDR2 encoded by the germline V gene are SGHDN and FVKESK. The V end loses 4 bases and the J end loses 3 bases, and a stretch of 6 bases separates them.

Recombination connected TRBV14 to TRBJ1-1, with the D gene uncertain. The sequence came from a man aged 25 to 40 with alopecia areata. Some clones in this sample may be carry-over from other donors' samples. Sequences were derived from whole blood, sampled in connection with sensitization to the hapten diphenylcyclopropenone (DPC). The CDR3 in this case is CASSRWDTEAFF. The DNA is as follows: TGTGCCAGCAGCCGGTGGGACACTGAAGCTTTCTTT. This CDR3, with the reference TRBV14 and TRBJ1-1 proteins standing in past its ends, gives the full variable domain EAGVTQFPSHSVIEKGQTVTLRCDPISGHDNLYWYRRVMGKEIKFLLHFVKESKQDESGMPNNRFLAERTGGTYSTLKVQPAELEDSGVYFCASSRWDTEAFFGQGTRLTVV.